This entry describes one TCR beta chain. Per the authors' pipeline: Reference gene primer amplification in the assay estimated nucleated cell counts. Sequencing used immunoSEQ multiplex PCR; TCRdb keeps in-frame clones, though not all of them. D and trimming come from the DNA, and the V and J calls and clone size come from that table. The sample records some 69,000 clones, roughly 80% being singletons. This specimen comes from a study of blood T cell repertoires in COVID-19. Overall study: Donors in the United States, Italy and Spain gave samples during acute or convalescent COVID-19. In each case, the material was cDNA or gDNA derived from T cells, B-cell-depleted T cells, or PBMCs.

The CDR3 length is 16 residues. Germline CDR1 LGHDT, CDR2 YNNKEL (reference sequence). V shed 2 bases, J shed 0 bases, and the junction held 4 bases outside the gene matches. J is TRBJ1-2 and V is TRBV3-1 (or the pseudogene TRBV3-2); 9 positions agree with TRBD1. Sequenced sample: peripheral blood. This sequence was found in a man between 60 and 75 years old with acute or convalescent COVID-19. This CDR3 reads CASSQTTGGTNYGYTF. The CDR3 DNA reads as TGTGCCAGCAGCCAAACGACAGGGGGTACTAACTATGGCTACACCTTC.